This passage covers 5 T cell receptor beta chains from one sample sequenced in a study of CD8+CD57+ T cells in acquired aplastic anemia. Profiling of TCR beta VDJ combinations and CDR3 sequences used genomic DNA as template. One entry per CDR3 protein, called by TCRdb with MiXCR from the reads. Seen here are approximately 120,000 distinct CDR3 sequences, roughly 40% observed once, and the top ten hold 2.6%. By flow cytometry, patients selected for sequencing had shown an expansion of CD8+CD57+ cells. The sample was sorted CD4+, CD8+, or CD8+CD57+ T cells (not recorded which) from PBMCs. Source of these receptors: a human donor with aplastic anemia.

This clonotype was recorded many times. J is TRBJ1-4 and V is TRBV11-2, with a possible D match to TRBD1 (5 bases). CDR1 and CDR2 from the germline V gene are SGHAT and FQNNGV. CDR3 length: 14 residues. V was shortened by 2 bases and J by 4 bases, with 8 bases between the two germline ends. CDR3 nucleotides: TGTGCCAGCAGCTTAAGAAGGGGTAATGAAAAACTGTTTTTT. It codes for CASSLRRGNEKLFF.

The chain uses TRBV11-3 and TRBJ2-1; the match to TRBD1 covers 7 bases. Germline values: CDR1 SGHNT, CDR2 YENEEA. The CDR3 length is 13 residues. V trimming: 3 bases; J trimming: 12 bases; junction bases outside the gene matches: 8. CDR3 DNA sequence: TGTGCCAGCAGCTTGGACCCAGGGGGAATGCAGTTCTTC. Its translation is CASSLDPGGMQFF. The full variable domain, completed using reference TRBV11-3 and TRBJ2-1, is EAGVVQSPRYKIIEKKQPVAFWCNPISGHNTLYWYLQNLGQGPELLIRYENEEAVDDSQLPKDRFSAERLKGVDSTLKIQPAELGDSAVYLCASSLDPGGMQFFGPGTRLTVL.

The chain employs TRBV19 and TRBJ1-3; the D is unclear. Trimming left V 9 bases short and J 0 bases short, with 15 bases between. CDR3 length: 15 residues. Germline V gene sequence: CDR1 LNHDA, CDR2 SQIVND (reference sequence). CDR3 DNA: TGTGCCAGCAAAAACCCGTCCCCCTCTGGAAACACCATATATTTT. Translation gives CASKNPSPSGNTIYF.

This chain links TRBV10-3 with TRBJ1-1; D might be TRBD1 (6 bases). CDR3 length: 15 amino acids. Trimming left V 1 base short and J 2 bases short, with 11 bases between. Germline V gene data show CDR1 as ENHRY and CDR2 as SYGVKD. The CDR3 nucleotides read TGTGCCATCAGTGAGTTCGGCAGGGGAAACACTGAAGCTTTCTTT. Amino acid sequence: CAISEFGRGNTEAFF.

This clonotype was picked up a small number of times. This chain joins TRBV2 and TRBJ2-3; the match to TRBD2 covers 7 bases. CDR1 is SNHLY, CDR2 FYNNEI, per germline. The CDR3 length is 13 residues. The J segment lost 1 base and the V segment lost 6 bases, leaving 1 base of the junction unmatched. The CDR3, as DNA: TGTGCCAGCAGGGGGGGGGGCACAGATACGCAGTATTTT. It translates to CASRGGGTDTQYF.